This T cell receptor beta chain appears in the sequencing data of a study of memory CD4+ T cells and cytomegalovirus serostatus. CDR3 length equals 15 residues. The germline V and J ends were trimmed by 3 bases and 8 bases, with 18 bases remaining between them. Germline CDR1 is SGHKS and CDR2 is YYEKEE (reference sequence). The sort gate was single viable CD3+CD4+CD8-CD45RO+ cells for memory CD4+ T cells. Total CD4+ T cells were enriched by CD4 positive selection. Study results and limitations: About two fifths of the roughly 150 known CMV-associated TCRbeta sequences appeared in CD4+ memory.

Original data processing: Out-of-frame sequences were removed, leaving roughly 2,200,000 distinct TCRbeta sequences. Only in-frame clones appear in the TCRdb table, and some are missing; sequencing was by immunoSEQ multiplex PCR. V, J and clone size derive from that table, while D and trimming were established from the DNA sequence. The table lists 40,000 to 55,000 clones, approximately 74% of them singletons. This clone was recorded once. What it binds is unknown. The chain combines TRBV5-5 with TRBJ1-5, with D uncertain. The TCR originated in an adult in good health and CMV-seropositive. Sequenced: memory CD4+ T cells from blood. CDR3 DNA: TGTGCCAGCAGCTCCTCCGGCGAGATTGGAGAGCCCCAGCATTTT. This gives the protein CASSSSGEIGEPQHF.